These T cell receptor beta chains were read from a single sample in a study of OX40 agonist ivuxolimab in advanced cancers. The table came from immunoSEQ multiplex PCR; TCRdb's copy has only in-frame clones and leaves some out. The sample records roughly 75,000 clones, roughly 89% being singletons. This material consisted of CD4+ or CD8+ T cells sorted from blood, taken in a trial of the OX40 agonist ivuxolimab. The receptors come from an adult with an advanced solid tumor such as melanoma, head and neck, liver or kidney cancer. The CDR3 runs from the conserved cysteine through the conserved F or W. The D gene is left open where the match is weak. Not every row has a clone size; where given, it reads once, few, many or a size class.

TGTGCCAGCAGCCCGAGACAGCTTGGAGATACGCAGTATTTT	CASSPRQLGDTQYF	TRBV27	-	-	TRBJ2-3
TGTGCCAGCAGCTTAGCTCGTGGGGAGCTGTTTTTT	CASSLARGELFF	TRBV7-3	-	-	TRBJ2-2
TGTGCCAGCAGCGCGGGCGGTCCAAGGGGTGGCTTAACACCGGGGGAGCTGTTTTTT	CASSAGGPRGGLTPGELFF	TRBV9	-	once	TRBJ2-2
TGCAGCGTTGAATCAAATTGGCGGGGCACTGAAGCTTTCTTT	CSVESNWRGTEAFF	TRBV29-1	-	once	TRBJ1-1
TGTGCCAGCAGCCCTAGCCGCTATTCGGTGGTTCAGACCCAGTACTTC	CASSPSRYSVVQTQYF	TRBV9	-	-	TRBJ2-5
TGTGCCAGTAGTATAAGGGGACACTCCTACGAGCAGTACTTC	CASSIRGHSYEQYF	TRBV19	-	-	TRBJ2-7
TGTGCCAGCAGCAGGAGCGGGACATTCAATGAGCAGTTCTTC	CASSRSGTFNEQFF	TRBV28	-	-	TRBJ2-1
TGTGCCAGCAGCTTCGCCGGACGGGAGACTGGCTACACCTTC	CASSFAGRETGYTF	TRBV7-8	-	once	TRBJ1-2
TGTGCCAGCTCCGATCCCGGGACAGGGGGCTATGAGCAGTTCTTC	CASSDPGTGGYEQFF	TRBV25-1	TRBD1	-	TRBJ2-1
TGTGCCAGCAGAAGGACAGGGTTTGGAGGGGAGCTGTTTTTT	CASRRTGFGGELFF	TRBV6-1	TRBD1	-	TRBJ2-2
TGTGCCAGCAGCTTAGTTGGGGGGACAGGGCTCAATCAGCCCCAGCATTTT	CASSLVGGTGLNQPQHF	TRBV7-8	TRBD1	-	TRBJ1-5
TGTGCCAGCAGCTTAGGGACTAGCGGGGGAGAGACCCAGTACTTC	CASSLGTSGGETQYF	TRBV13	TRBD2	-	TRBJ2-5
TGTGCCAGCAGCCTGATGACAGAGAACTATGGCTACACCTTC	CASSLMTENYGYTF	TRBV7-2	-	-	TRBJ1-2
TGTGCCAGCAGTTACAGGGGAGGAGAAGCTTTCTTT	CASSYRGGEAFF	TRBV6-5	-	few	TRBJ1-1
TGTGCCAGCAGGAGATCGGAGCCCCGAAACACCGGGGAGCTGTTTTTT	CASRRSEPRNTGELFF	TRBV27	-	-	TRBJ2-2
TGTGCCACCAGCAGAGCTTGGACAGGGGGGACAGATACGCAGTATTTT	CATSRAWTGGTDTQYF	TRBV15	TRBD1	-	TRBJ2-3
TGTGCCAGCAGCTTACAAATCTCGCCGGATTTCACAGATACGCAGTATTTT	CASSLQISPDFTDTQYF	TRBV7-2	-	once	TRBJ2-3
TGTGCCAGCAGGTCCGAGACAGGGGGCAATCAGCCCCAGCATTTT	CASRSETGGNQPQHF	TRBV6-1	TRBD1	-	TRBJ1-5
TGTGCCAGCAGCAGTCCGACAGGGGAATCCTACGAGCAGTACTTC	CASSSPTGESYEQYF	TRBV7-2	TRBD1	-	TRBJ2-7
TGTGCCAGCGAGGGGGCGACTGAAGCTTTCTTT	CASEGATEAFF	TRBV6-5	TRBD1	-	TRBJ1-1
TGCAGCGTTGCTCCAACCACTGAAGCTTTCTTT	CSVAPTTEAFF	TRBV29-1	-	-	TRBJ1-1
TGTGCCAGCAGTGTGACAGTTAACACCGGGGAGCTGTTTTTT	CASSVTVNTGELFF	TRBV2	-	-	TRBJ2-2
TGTGCCAGCAGCTTTGCATTACCGGTTGCCCAGTACTTC	CASSFALPVAQYF	TRBV7-8	-	once	TRBJ2-5